This T cell receptor beta chain emerged from a study of blood T cell repertoires in COVID-19. Sequenced by immunoSEQ multiplex PCR; TCRdb stores in-frame clones only, minus some. The sample holds over 250,000 clones, roughly 85% seen once. This clone was observed once. Per the germline V gene, CDR1 is SGHTA and CDR2 is FQGNSA. V lost 5 bases and J lost 0, with 14 bases in between. This CDR3 region has 16 residues. The chain carries TRBV7-2 and TRBJ1-3; tentative D call: TRBD1 (5 bases). The TCR comes from a woman between 50 and 59 years old who had recovered from COVID-19. Specimen: peripheral blood. This CDR3 is CASSQVATVSGNTIYF. As DNA, the CDR3 is TGTGCCAGCAGCCAAGTGGCGACAGTCTCTGGAAACACCATATATTTT.